This T cell receptor (beta chain) was observed in a study of early T cells in non-severe SARS-CoV-2 infection. CDR3 length: 15 amino acids. V lost 3 bases and J lost 5; bases outside the gene matches: 6. From germline, CDR1 is MDHEN and CDR2 SYDVKM. Researchers tagged individual cDNA molecules with unique molecular identifiers. TCRdb fed the 5' RACE reads into MiXCR, producing one record per CDR3 protein. The data hold 90,000 to 130,000 distinct CDR3 sequences, with around an eighth observed a single time. Sequencing was done on a sample of whole blood. This chain connects TRBV28 to TRBJ2-5; 10 bases agree with TRBD2. The sequence derives from an adult who was a healthcare worker with PCR-confirmed SARS-CoV-2 infection or an uninfected control (not recorded which). CDR3 DNA: TGTGCCAGCAGTTTCCCCGGGACTAGCGAGGAGACCCAGTACTTC. Its protein is CASSFPGTSEETQYF.